The 25 T cell receptor beta chains in this list originate from one sample, sequenced in a study of identifying expanded T cells in peripheral blood. Sequencing was performed with immunoSEQ multiplex PCR; in TCRdb, only in-frame clones are kept and a portion is missing. This table has about 130,000 clones, approximately 86% appearing once. The sample comprised blood. All receptors derive from a person aged 18-70 years in good health.

The genes are TRBV2 and TRBJ1-2; a weak D match, TRBD1 (6 bases). Germline V gives CDR1 SNHLY, CDR2 FYNNEI. V was pared by 6 bases and J by 4 bases, with 9 bases between. The CDR3 spans 12 residues. For the CDR3, the DNA is TGTGCCAGCAGCCGACAGGCCTATGGCTACACCTTC. Translated: CASSRQAYGYTF.

The V call is TRBV6-6, the J call TRBJ2-3, with no clear D. Trimming removed 0 bases from V and 4 bases from J, with 2 bases in between. The germline V gene has CDR1 MNHNY and CDR2 SVGAGI (reference sequence). This CDR3 contains 12 residues. The CDR3 sequence: CASSYSPDTQYF. CDR3 DNA sequence: TGTGCCAGCAGTTACTCCCCAGATACGCAGTATTTT.

The chain has TRBV7-9 and TRBJ1-5, with D hard to call. This CDR3 comprises 12 residues. Trimming left V 4 bases short and J 10 bases short, with 11 bases between. Germline CDR1 is SEHNR and CDR2 is FQNEAQ (reference sequence). CDR3 residues: CASSSQPGPQHF. As DNA, the CDR3 is TGTGCCAGCAGCTCCCAACCCGGTCCCCAGCATTTT.

This clone was seen only a few times. V usage is TRBV6-1 and J usage is TRBJ1-1, with 7 bases fitting TRBD1. Germline V CDR1 and CDR2: MNHNS, SASEGT. With V trimmed by 5 bases and J by 5 bases, 11 bases remained unmatched. The CDR3 loop spans 15 amino acids. The CDR3 spells CASSSTDRVGTEAFF. The CDR3 DNA is TGTGCCAGCAGTTCCACAGACAGGGTGGGGACTGAAGCTTTCTTT.

The chain recombines TRBV28 with TRBJ2-7, with D uncertain. Deletions cut 7 bases from V and 9 bases from J, with 10 bases between. The CDR3 runs 10 residues. Germline V gives CDR1 MDHEN, CDR2 SYDVKM. Written as DNA, the CDR3 is TGTGCCAGCATGCCCTTCGGGCAGTACTTC. It encodes CASMPFGQYF.

This clone was seen a few times. This chain connects TRBV19 to TRBJ1-5, with a weak D call TRBD1 (5 bases). The CDR3 is 14 residues long. Germline CDR1 is LNHDA and CDR2 is SQIVND (reference sequence). V was trimmed by 2 bases and J by 5 bases, leaving 10 bases between them. This chain's CDR3 is CASSIQEGYQPQHF. In DNA form, the CDR3 reads TGTGCCAGTAGTATACAGGAGGGGTATCAGCCCCAGCATTTT.

This clone was found a few times. The chain uses TRBV4-1 and TRBJ1-5, with D tentatively TRBD1 (5 bases). Germline CDR1 reads MGHRA; CDR2 reads YSYEKL. CDR3 length: 15 residues. V was shortened by 4 bases and J by 1 base, with 11 bases between the two germline ends. The CDR3 protein is CASSLFRDSNQPQHF. For the CDR3, the DNA is TGCGCCAGCAGCCTTTTCCGGGACAGCAATCAGCCCCAGCATTTT.

V gene TRBV19 combines with J gene TRBJ2-3, with TRBD1 identical over 7 bases. Per germline, CDR1 LNHDA and CDR2 SQIVND (reference sequence). This CDR3 is 15 amino acids long. V gave up 8 bases and J gave up 3 bases; unmatched junction bases: 11. In nucleotides, the CDR3 is TGTGCCAGTTCCTACGGGACAGTCTTGACAGATACGCAGTATTTT. As protein: CASSYGTVLTDTQYF.

CDR3 nucleotide sequence: TGTGCCAGCAGCTTCAGAGGGGGGGCCCCCGGGGAGCTGTTTTTT. Translation gives CASSFRGGAPGELFF. The rearrangement uses TRBV7-2 and TRBJ2-2; the D gene is possibly TRBD2 (7 bases). V gave up 3 bases and J gave up 6 bases, with 14 bases separating them. From germline, CDR1 is SGHTA and CDR2 FQGNSA. This CDR3 is built from 15 residues.

The chain employs TRBV30 and TRBJ1-2; no definite D call. Germline CDR1 reads GTSNPN; CDR2 reads SVGIG (reference sequence). The CDR3 is 16 residues long. Trimming cost V 0 bases and J 3 bases, with 17 bases left between them. The CDR3 bases are TGTGCCTGGAGTGTACTTCTCGGAGGGTTGGACTATGGCTACACCTTC. Protein: CAWSVLLGGLDYGYTF.

The chain has TRBV19 and TRBJ2-3; no firm D call. This CDR3 region has 14 residues. Trimming took off 4 bases at V and 0 bases at J, with 8 bases between the two ends. CDR1 is LNHDA, CDR2 SQIVND, per germline (reference sequence). DNA for the CDR3: TGTGCCAGTAGTAGAGCTGGTAGCACAGATACGCAGTATTTT. Encoded protein: CASSRAGSTDTQYF.

This clone was observed a handful of times. The V gene is TRBV7-9, the J gene TRBJ2-7; D remains unclear. The CDR3 is 12 amino acids. V was cut by 6 bases and J by 5 bases, with 11 bases left in between. Germline loops: CDR1 SEHNR, CDR2 FQNEAQ (reference sequence). CDR3 in amino acids: CASREWTDEQYF. The CDR3 nucleotides are TGTGCCAGCAGGGAATGGACCGACGAGCAGTACTTC.

This sequence joins TRBV11-2 and TRBJ2-7; 10 bases align to TRBD1. Trimming at V came to 4 bases and at J to 6 bases, leaving 6 bases not matched to a gene. CDR1 and CDR2 (germline): SGHAT, FQNNGV. This CDR3 has 14 amino acids. The CDR3 DNA sequence: TGTGCCAGCAGCTACCTTGGGACAGGGGTCGAGCAGTACTTC. Translating it yields CASSYLGTGVEQYF.

V is TRBV5-4 and J is TRBJ2-1, with a weak D call TRBD1 (5 bases). Trimming removed 5 bases at V and 4 bases at J, with 7 bases between. Germline V gene sequence: CDR1 SGHNT, CDR2 YYREEE (reference sequence). The CDR3 extends over 12 amino acids. The CDR3 reads CASRRQYNEQFF. The CDR3 DNA follows: TGTGCCAGCAGACGACAGTACAATGAGCAGTTCTTC.

This chain connects TRBV2 to TRBJ2-3; the D gene could be TRBD1 or TRBD2 (5 bases each). The ends were cut back, 7 bases at V and 8 bases at J, with 19 bases in the middle. The CDR3 runs to 14 residues. Germline V CDR1 and CDR2: SNHLY, FYNNEI. The CDR3 sequence is CASNRDGVLGTQYF. CDR3 coding DNA: TGTGCCAGCAACCGGGACGGAGTCCTCGGTACGCAGTATTTT.

This chain connects TRBV19 to TRBJ1-1, with 12 nucleotides matching TRBD1. Germline loops: CDR1 LNHDA, CDR2 SQIVND (reference sequence). This CDR3 spans 16 amino acids. The ends lost 5 bases at V and 5 bases at J; junction bases unmatched: 9. CDR3 in amino acids: CASSHRDRGPRTEAFF. The CDR3 DNA sequence: TGTGCCAGTAGTCACCGGGACAGGGGGCCGAGGACTGAAGCTTTCTTT.

This rearrangement joins TRBV7-6 to TRBJ2-7; 8 nucleotides line up with TRBD1. The junction had 7 bases not matched to a gene; V was cut back by 5 bases and J by 1 base. Germline V gene lookup returns CDR1 SGHVS and CDR2 FNYEAQ. The CDR3 extends over 15 amino acids. The CDR3 region has the DNA TGTGCCAGCAGCGTTGGACAGGGTGTTTCCTACGAGCAGTACTTC. It is translated as CASSVGQGVSYEQYF.

The V gene is TRBV6-6, the J gene TRBJ2-1, with a tentative D call TRBD2 (5 bases). Trimming removed 6 bases at V and 2 bases at J, with 17 bases between. This CDR3 comprises 16 residues. The germline V gene encodes CDR1 MNHNY and CDR2 SVGAGI (reference sequence). CDR3 sequence (DNA): TGTGCCAGCAGACGGGGTGCCGGGGAAACCTACAATGAGCAGTTCTTC. Amino acids: CASRRGAGETYNEQFF.

This chain joins TRBV18 and TRBJ1-1; D may be TRBD1 (5 bases). V was pared by 3 bases and J by 1 base, with 18 bases between. The CDR3 contains 17 residues. Germline loops: CDR1 KGHSH, CDR2 LQKENI. CDR3 coding DNA: TGTGCCAGCTCACCGGAGCAGGGCCGGCCGGGGAACACTGAAGCTTTCTTT. Translated, it gives CASSPEQGRPGNTEAFF.

This clone was recorded once. V is TRBV7-9 and J is TRBJ2-7; D remains ambiguous. This CDR3 is 15 amino acids long. Between the trimmed V and J ends, which lost 4 bases and 0 bases, there was a span of 13 bases. Germline V gives CDR1 SEHNR, CDR2 FQNEAQ (reference sequence). The CDR3 coding sequence is TGTGCCAGCAGCTCAGATATCATTCACTCCTACGAGCAGTACTTC. It is translated as CASSSDIIHSYEQYF.

This clone was counted a single time. This chain connects TRBV25-1 to TRBJ2-1, with D maybe TRBD2 (6 bases). The length of the CDR3 is 17 residues. V was pared by 3 bases and J by 8 bases, with 23 bases between. The germline CDR1 and CDR2 sequences are MGHDK and SYGVNS. For the CDR3, the DNA is TGTGCCAGCAGTGACCCTACCGGGACTCCCTTTGGCGATGAGCAGTTCTTC. It is translated as CASSDPTGTPFGDEQFF.

Of note for this clone: Its ends do not fully match the called genes, so a read error is possible. The genes are TRBV7-3 and TRBJ2-7; the D is unclear. Per germline, CDR1 SGHTA and CDR2 FQGTGA. This CDR3 comprises 13 residues. The CDR3 region is CASSQSNSHEQYF. The CDR3 nucleotides are TGTGCCAGCAGCCAGTCCAACTCCCACGAGCAGTACTTC. The variable domain in full, completed from reference TRBV7-3 and TRBJ2-7, reads GAGVSQTPSNKVTEKGKYVELRCDPISGHTALYWYRQSLGQGPEFLIYFQGTGAADDSGLPNDRFFAVRPEGSVSTLKIQRTERGDSAVYLCASSQSNSHEQYFGPGTRLTVT.

The J gene is TRBJ2-1, the V gene TRBV5-8; TRBD1 agrees at 10 bases. The CDR3 consists of 15 residues. V lost 4 bases and J lost 8; bases outside the gene matches: 9. Germline V gene sequence: CDR1 SGHTS, CDR2 YDEGEE. The CDR3 DNA is TGTGCCAGCAGCCTAGGGGACAGGGGCTATGATGAGCAGTTCTTC. This sequence encodes CASSLGDRGYDEQFF.

CDR3 coding DNA: TGCAGCGCATTGACAGATTCTAACTATGGCTACACCTTC. Amino acid sequence: CSALTDSNYGYTF. This chain uses TRBV29-1 with TRBJ1-2, with D perhaps TRBD1 (5 bases). This CDR3 has 13 amino acids. Per germline, CDR1 SQVTM and CDR2 ANQGSEA. The ends were cut back, 7 bases at V and 0 bases at J, with 12 bases in the middle.

This clone occurred a few times. The chain has TRBV21-1 and TRBJ1-2; the table's D gene call, TRBD1, was not cross checked with the DNA. TRBV21-1 corresponds to a pseudogene. The CDR3 sequence is 8 residues long. Here the CDR3 reads CAGSGYTF. In DNA, the CDR3 is TGTGCCGGCTCGGGCTACACCTTC.